A single sample is the source of the 26 T cell receptor beta chains below, sequenced in a study of multiple sclerosis patients with progressive multifocal leukoencephalopathy. Regarding time point: more than five months of natalizumab therapy. Here immunoSEQ multiplex PCR was the method, and the copy in TCRdb shows in-frame clones only, minus some. The sample includes 29,000 or so clones, nearly 90% of them seen just once. Source: PBMCs, taken from a patient treated with natalizumab. The receptors shown here come from a human donor with multiple sclerosis.

The genes are TRBV6-5 and TRBJ2-1; 9 bases line up with TRBD1. The CDR3 totals 14 residues. Germline V CDR1 and CDR2: MNHEY, SVGAGI. The junction had 2 bases not matched to a gene; V was cut back by 2 bases and J by 6 bases. The DNA for the CDR3 is TGTGCCAGCAGTTACAGGGACAGGGCCAATGAGCAGTTCTTC. Protein sequence: CASSYRDRANEQFF.

The chain recombines TRBV4-3 with TRBJ1-5; D is perhaps TRBD1 (6 bases). Germline V gene sequence: CDR1 LGHNA, CDR2 YSLEER. The CDR3 contains 10 residues. This chain's CDR3 is CDLQGQPQHF. CDR3 nucleotide sequence: TGCGACTTACAGGGACAGCCCCAGCATTTT.

Concerning this clone: Other DNA sequences from this sample encode an identical CDR3 as well. The chain links TRBV12-5 to TRBJ2-7, with 14 bases that match TRBD2. Germline V gives CDR1 LGHNT, CDR2 FRNRAP. The CDR3 sequence is 18 residues long. Trimming took 5 bases from V and 5 from J; bases not matched to a gene: 14. Here the CDR3 reads CASGQTVVGLAGANEQYF. DNA for the CDR3: TGTGCTAGTGGTCAAACGGTGGTGGGACTAGCGGGAGCGAACGAGCAGTACTTC.

This chain connects TRBV15 to TRBJ1-2; the match to TRBD1 covers 9 bases. Losses at the gene ends were 2 bases for V and 6 bases for J; bases not matched to a gene: 1. The CDR3 spans 13 residues. Germline CDR1 is LNHNV and CDR2 is YYDKDF (reference sequence). The CDR3 sequence is CATSRRDRDGYTF. The DNA of the CDR3 is TGTGCCACCAGCAGAAGGGACAGGGATGGCTACACCTTC.

This rearrangement joins TRBV6-1 to TRBJ2-2, with 13 bases identical to TRBD2. Germline V lookup: CDR1 MNHNS, CDR2 SASEGT. V lost 4 bases, J lost 4 bases, and 6 bases stayed unmatched. The CDR3 loop spans 17 amino acids. The DNA of the CDR3 is TGTGCCAGCAGTGGCGGACTAGCGGGGGAGGGCACCGGGGAGCTGTTTTTT. It encodes CASSGGLAGEGTGELFF.

The rearrangement links TRBV5-7 to TRBJ2-1, with TRBD2 matching 14 bases. TRBV5-7 is reported as an ORF; its role is uncertain. Unmatched junction bases numbered 6, after V lost 6 bases and J lost 4 bases. This CDR3 is 16 amino acids long. DNA for the CDR3: TGTGCCAGCATCACTCGACTAGCGGGAGGGTACAATGAGCAGTTCTTC. It specifies CASITRLAGGYNEQFF.

The chain is built from TRBV7-9 and TRBJ1-4; TRBD1 matches at 11 bases. Germline V gene data show CDR1 as SEHNR and CDR2 as FQNEAQ (reference sequence). The CDR3 has 17 amino acids. V gave up 2 bases and J gave up 7 bases; unmatched junction bases: 9. Here the CDR3 reads CASSLILDRGQGEKLFF. CDR3 DNA: TGTGCCAGCAGCTTAATCTTGGACAGGGGGCAAGGTGAAAAACTGTTTTTT.

The chain joins TRBV7-9 to TRBJ2-1, with TRBD2 identical over 8 bases. The CDR3 is 15 amino acids. With 2 bases clipped from V and 3 bases from J, the junction kept 3 bases outside the gene matches. Germline lookup yields CDR1 SEHNR and CDR2 FQNEAQ (reference sequence). The CDR3 sequence: CASSLLSGNYNEQFF. Written as DNA, the CDR3 is TGTGCCAGCAGCTTACTTAGCGGGAACTACAATGAGCAGTTCTTC.

The chain carries TRBV5-1 and TRBJ2-3; no firm D call. This CDR3 is 15 amino acids long. V lost 0 bases and J 0 bases, leaving 8 bases between the germline ends. The germline gives CDR1 SGHRS, CDR2 YFSETQ. The CDR3 DNA reads as TGCGCCAGCAGCTTGGAAGGAGCTAGCACAGATACGCAGTATTTT. Protein: CASSLEGASTDTQYF.

The chain recombines TRBV5-6 with TRBJ2-7, with D perhaps TRBD2 (7 bases). The germline V gene encodes CDR1 SGHDT and CDR2 YYEEEE. Trimming took 3 bases from V and 2 from J, leaving 18 bases between them. CDR3 length: 16 amino acids. The CDR3 bases are TGTGCCAGCAGCTATGGAGGAGGGGGGGTGACCTACGAGCAGTACTTC. It translates to CASSYGGGGVTYEQYF.

The V and J genes are TRBV5-4 and TRBJ2-3; D gene uncertain. This CDR3 region has 14 residues. Germline V CDR1 and CDR2: SGHNT, YYREEE (reference sequence). Trimming removed 5 bases from V and 3 bases from J, with 13 bases in between. CDR3 sequence reads: CASRRSTVTDTQYF. The DNA of the CDR3 is TGTGCCAGCAGAAGATCGACGGTTACAGATACGCAGTATTTT. Full variable domain (outside the CDR3, taken from reference TRBV5-4 and TRBJ2-3): ETGVTQSPTHLIKTRGQQVTLRCSSQSGHNTVSWYQQALGQGPQFIFQYYREEENGRGNFPPRFSGLQFPNYSSELNVNALELDDSALYLCASRRSTVTDTQYFGPGTRLTVL.

V is TRBV29-1 and J is TRBJ2-6, with 12 nucleotides matching TRBD1. This CDR3 is 16 amino acids long. V lost 5 bases, J lost 2 bases, and 4 bases stayed unmatched. Germline V CDR1 and CDR2: SQVTM, ANQGSEA. DNA for the CDR3: TGCAGCGTTTCGGGACAGGGGGCGCCTGGGGCCAACGTCCTGACTTTC. Its protein product is CSVSGQGAPGANVLTF.

This clone came up once. The J gene is TRBJ2-7, the V gene TRBV7-2, with 13 nucleotides matching TRBD2. The CDR3 is made up of 17 amino acids. With 5 bases clipped from V and 0 bases from J, the junction kept 7 bases outside the gene matches. Germline CDR1 reads SGHTA; CDR2 reads FQGNSA. CDR3 sequence reads: CASSAGTSGKSSYEQYF. As DNA, the CDR3 is TGTGCCAGCAGCGCCGGGACTAGCGGGAAGAGCTCCTACGAGCAGTACTTC.

This chain links TRBV7-2 with TRBJ2-1; D is unresolved. Germline V gene sequence: CDR1 SGHTA, CDR2 FQGNSA. The V and J ends lost 1 base and 3 bases respectively, with 7 bases between them. CDR3 length equals 14 residues. CDR3 region: CASSLVDFYNEQFF. CDR3 in DNA: TGTGCCAGCAGCTTAGTAGACTTCTACAATGAGCAGTTCTTC.

As regards this clone: An end of the junction differs from the germline gene, which may be a read error. This chain joins TRBV10-3 and TRBJ1-2; D call uncertain. The CDR3 spans 12 residues. Looked up from germline, CDR1 is ENHRY and CDR2 is SYGVKD. The CDR3 coding sequence is TGTGCCACGACTGGAGGGTCCTATGGCCACACCTTC. Its protein product is CATTGGSYGHTF.

The chain recombines TRBV5-4 with TRBJ2-7, with 9 bases aligning to TRBD1. CDR3 length: 15 residues. Trimming took 3 bases from V and 5 from J; bases not matched to a gene: 9. Germline values: CDR1 SGHNT, CDR2 YYREEE (reference sequence). The CDR3: CASSSPGTGSDEQYF. The CDR3 nucleotides are TGTGCCAGCAGCTCCCCAGGGACAGGGAGTGACGAGCAGTACTTC.

The V gene is TRBV7-8, the J gene TRBJ1-1; no reliable D call. Trimming cost V 4 bases and J 1 base, with 13 bases left between them. This CDR3 has 15 residues. Looked up from germline, CDR1 is SGHVS and CDR2 is FQNEAQ. CDR3 region: CASSYGPRPNTEAFF. The CDR3, as DNA: TGTGCCAGCAGCTACGGGCCGAGGCCGAACACTGAAGCTTTCTTT.

This sequence joins TRBV6-1 and TRBJ2-1; 14 bases map to TRBD2. V shed 3 bases and J 0 bases; nucleotides not matched to a gene: 4. CDR3 size: 18 residues. In germline, CDR1 is MNHNS, CDR2 SASEGT. DNA for the CDR3: TGTGCCAGCAGTGAGGGACTAGCGGGGGTGACCTCCTACAATGAGCAGTTCTTC. Translated, it gives CASSEGLAGVTSYNEQFF.

The rearrangement links TRBV5-1 to TRBJ1-2, with D uncertain. V lost 4 bases and J lost 3, with 7 bases in between. This CDR3 contains 12 residues. Germline V CDR1 and CDR2: SGHRS, YFSETQ. The CDR3 DNA is TGCGCCAGCAGCCCCGGGGACTATGGCTACACCTTC. The encoded protein is CASSPGDYGYTF.

V and J are TRBV4-2 and TRBJ1-2; TRBD1 matches at 7 bases. Unmatched junction bases numbered 8, after V lost 0 bases and J lost 4 bases. CDR1 is LGHNA and CDR2 is YNFKEQ in the germline V gene. The CDR3 is made up of 16 amino acids. The CDR3 spells CASSQDGGDRAYGYTF. Here the CDR3 DNA reads TGTGCCAGCAGCCAAGATGGGGGCGACAGGGCCTATGGCTACACCTTC.

The chain joins TRBV7-8 to TRBJ1-2, with TRBD1 as a possible D gene (6 bases). The length of the CDR3 is 15 residues. Trimming removed 3 bases from V and 3 bases from J, with 14 bases in between. CDR1 is SGHVS, CDR2 FQNEAQ, per germline. The CDR3 spells CASSFDRGGDYGYTF. The CDR3 DNA sequence: TGTGCCAGCAGCTTTGACCGAGGGGGTGACTATGGCTACACCTTC.

The rearrangement uses TRBV5-1 and TRBJ2-7, with TRBD2 identical over 10 bases. Trimming took 0 bases from V and 4 from J; bases not matched to a gene: 4. From germline, CDR1 is SGHRS and CDR2 YFSETQ. CDR3 length: 15 residues. CDR3 in DNA: TGCGCCAGCAGCTTGGAGGCTAGCGGGAGTTACGAGCAGTACTTC. The encoded protein is CASSLEASGSYEQYF.

The chain is built from TRBV7-2 and TRBJ2-1; D may be TRBD2 (5 bases). This CDR3 has 15 amino acids. The V and J ends lost 3 bases and 6 bases respectively, with 15 bases between them. Germline V gives CDR1 SGHTA, CDR2 FQGNSA. The CDR3 DNA is TGTGCCAGCAGCTTTTCGGGGAACCAACCCAATGAGCAGTTCTTC. Translating it yields CASSFSGNQPNEQFF.

This chain links TRBV10-3 with TRBJ1-2; 8 bases are shared with TRBD1. CDR1 is ENHRY, CDR2 SYGVKD, per germline. The trim removed 6 bases at V and 0 bases at J, leaving 6 bases unmatched. This CDR3 contains 15 residues. CDR3 in DNA: TGTGCCATCAGAAAGACAGGGGATTCTAACTATGGCTACACCTTC. Translated, it gives CAIRKTGDSNYGYTF.

The chain is built from TRBV18 and TRBJ1-1, with D unclear. Germline CDR1 KGHSH, CDR2 LQKENI. Deletions cut 0 bases from V and 1 base from J, with 9 bases between. The CDR3 runs 15 residues. The CDR3: CASSPPGVRNTEAFF. CDR3 coding DNA: TGTGCCAGCTCACCACCGGGAGTTCGGAACACTGAAGCTTTCTTT.

V gene TRBV10-3 combines with J gene TRBJ2-7, with D possibly being TRBD1 (5 bases). The CDR3 has 15 residues. CDR1 is ENHRY, CDR2 SYGVKD, per germline. V lost 0 bases, J lost 1 base, and 10 bases lay in between. The CDR3 spells CAISESRGPSYEQYF. In DNA form, the CDR3 reads TGTGCCATCAGTGAGTCTAGGGGCCCATCCTACGAGCAGTACTTC.